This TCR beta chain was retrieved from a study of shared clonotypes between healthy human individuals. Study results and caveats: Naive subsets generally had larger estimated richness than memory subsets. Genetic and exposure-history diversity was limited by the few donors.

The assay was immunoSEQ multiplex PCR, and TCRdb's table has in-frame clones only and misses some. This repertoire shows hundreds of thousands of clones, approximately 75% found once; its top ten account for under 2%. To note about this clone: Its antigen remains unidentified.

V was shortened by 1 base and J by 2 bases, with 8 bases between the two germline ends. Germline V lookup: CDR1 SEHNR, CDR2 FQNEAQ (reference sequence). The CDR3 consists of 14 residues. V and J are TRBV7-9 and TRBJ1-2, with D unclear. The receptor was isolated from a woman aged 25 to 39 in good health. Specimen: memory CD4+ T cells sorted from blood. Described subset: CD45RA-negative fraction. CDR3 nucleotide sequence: TGTGCCAGCAGCTTAGAGGTCAGCAACTATGGCTACACCTTC. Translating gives CASSLEVSNYGYTF.